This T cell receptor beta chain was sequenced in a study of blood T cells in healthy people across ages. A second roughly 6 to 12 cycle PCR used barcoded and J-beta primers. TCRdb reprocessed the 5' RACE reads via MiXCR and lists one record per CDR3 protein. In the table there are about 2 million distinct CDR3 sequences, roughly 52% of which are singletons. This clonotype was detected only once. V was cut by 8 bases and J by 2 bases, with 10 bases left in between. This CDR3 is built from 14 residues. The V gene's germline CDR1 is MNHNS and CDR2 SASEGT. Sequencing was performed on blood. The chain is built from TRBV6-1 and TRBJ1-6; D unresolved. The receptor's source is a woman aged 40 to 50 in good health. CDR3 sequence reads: CASDEDTYNSPLHF. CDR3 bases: TGTGCCAGCGATGAGGATACCTATAATTCACCCCTCCACTTT.